A single sample gave rise to the 8 T cell receptor beta chains below, sequenced in a study of PD-1 blockade in classical Hodgkin lymphoma. Each and every patient relapsed after autologous stem cell transplantation, and patients got differing brentuximab vedotin exposure. Sequencing was performed with immunoSEQ multiplex PCR; in TCRdb, only in-frame clones are kept and a portion is missing. The repertoire holds more than 90,000 clones, with roughly 80% as singletons. The material was peripheral blood mononuclear cells (PBMCs), obtained before the second cycle of nivolumab. Receptors originate from a human donor with classical Hodgkin lymphoma.

V is TRBV6-1 and J is TRBJ1-5, with a tentative D call TRBD1 (6 bases). This CDR3 spans 16 amino acids. The ends were cut back, 3 bases at V and 4 bases at J, with 16 bases in the middle. Germline CDR1 is MNHNS and CDR2 is SASEGT. The CDR3 DNA sequence: TGTGCCAGCAGTGATAAACAACAGGGCTTTAATCAGCCCCAGCATTTT. It is translated as CASSDKQQGFNQPQHF.

The V call is TRBV10-3, the J call TRBJ2-2; no clear D. CDR1 and CDR2 (germline): ENHRY, SYGVKD. Trimming took 9 bases from V and 1 from J, leaving 6 bases between them. This CDR3 is built from 12 residues. The CDR3 nucleotides are TGTGCCATTAGGTGGAACACCGGGGAGCTGTTTTTT. Amino acids: CAIRWNTGELFF.

The chain has TRBV19 and TRBJ2-1, with 7 bases aligning to TRBD1. The germline CDR1 and CDR2 sequences are LNHDA and SQIVND (reference sequence). There are 14 residues in the CDR3. With 5 bases clipped from V and 9 bases from J, the junction kept 10 bases outside the gene matches. CDR3 nucleotide sequence: TGTGCCAGTAGTTTCGGGGCAGGGGGTAGTGAGCAGTTCTTC. Translating it yields CASSFGAGGSEQFF.

This clone was recorded only once. The rearrangement joins TRBV10-3 to TRBJ1-2; D may be TRBD1 (5 bases). CDR1 and CDR2 (germline): ENHRY, SYGVKD. This CDR3 region has 11 residues. Between the trimmed V and J ends, which lost 9 bases and 8 bases, there was a span of 13 bases. This CDR3 is CAIGTPGGYTF. CDR3 coding DNA: TGTGCCATTGGGACGCCCGGAGGCTACACCTTC.

The V and J genes are TRBV29-1 and TRBJ2-1; 8 bases line up with TRBD2. Germline-derived CDR1 and CDR2 are SQVTM and ANQGSEA. The J segment lost 4 bases and the V segment lost 3 bases, leaving 11 bases of the junction unmatched. CDR3 size: 16 residues. CDR3 DNA: TGCAGCGTTGATAAGAGCGGGGGATTCCTGTACAATGAGCAGTTCTTC. The encoded protein is CSVDKSGGFLYNEQFF.

V gene TRBV11-2 combines with J gene TRBJ2-7; D possibly corresponds to TRBD2 (6 bases). The CDR3 is 18 residues long. Germline V lookup: CDR1 SGHAT, CDR2 FQNNGV. Trimming removed 2 bases from V and 5 bases from J, with 25 bases in between. CDR3 coding DNA: TGTGCCAGCAGCTTACAGAGGGCTTCGGGACTGGTGCGGGACGAGCAGTACTTC. Translation: CASSLQRASGLVRDEQYF.

The rearrangement links TRBV10-3 to TRBJ2-7, with 7 bases identical to TRBD1. The CDR3 is 13 residues long. V shed 2 bases and J 3 bases; nucleotides not matched to a gene: 1. From germline, CDR1 is ENHRY and CDR2 SYGVKD. The CDR3 DNA follows: TGTGCCATCAGTGAGACAGGGGTCTACGAGCAGTACTTC. Translating it yields CAISETGVYEQYF.

J is TRBJ1-1 and V is TRBV5-4; 10 bases line up with TRBD1. The CDR3 covers 15 residues. Germline V gives CDR1 SGHNT, CDR2 YYREEE (reference sequence). V shed 5 bases, J shed 1 base, and the junction held 5 bases outside the gene matches. CDR3 bases: TGTGCCAGCAGACCGGGGACAGGGGAGAACACTGAAGCTTTCTTT. Translation gives CASRPGTGENTEAFF.